This T cell receptor beta chain was sequenced for a study of blood T cell repertoires in COVID-19 (dated by TCRdb to 2019 to 2021). Some background on the complete study: Samples covering the acute and convalescent phases of COVID-19 were provided by collaborators in the United States, Italy and Spain. The prospective study material was composed of cDNA or gDNA derived from T cells, B-cell-depleted T cells, or PBMCs. Where HLA class I and class II types were available, the types were taken from metadata supplied by the sample provider, not from assay-based typing. Nearly every sample came with metadata listing a de-identified subject ID, COVID-19 status, age in years and sex. The samples were drawn from the first 160 participants of the ongoing ImmuneRACE study and from under 1,500 subjects provided by 6 global collaborators. The repertoires were released in a freely available public database intended as a resource for research on the immune response to SARS-CoV-2. Subjects who had been exposed to COVID-19, were actively infected with it, or had recovered from it provided the deeply sampled blood TCRbeta repertoires that made up the dataset. Study-wide conclusions, independent of this receptor: How much clinical and demographic metadata was included differed by source and by participant, and the metadata was provided uncurated.

At one collaborating source in Seattle, patients were enrolled during active infection and were followed longitudinally through the course of disease. The collaborating institutions used their own protocols to collect whole blood in K2EDTA tubes. For TCRbeta analysis, collaborators shipped samples as frozen whole blood, isolated PBMCs, or DNA extracted from either of those sample types. The immunoSEQ Assay, a bias-controlled multiplex PCR, was used to amplify TCRbeta CDR3 regions from genomic DNA. On the authors' methods: Within the assay, amplification of reference gene primers was used to estimate how many nucleated cells each sample contained. To quantify the absolute abundance of each unique TCRbeta CDR3 rearrangement, sequence reads were collapsed and filtered. For each sample, productive Simpson clonality was calculated by taking the square root of Simpson's diversity index across productive rearrangements. Entries here come from immuneACCESS through TCRdb and include only in-frame sequences with V and J called. Some clones fail to appear in such tables; in the studies checked, an unresolved V gene covers under half of the shortfall, and the cause of the remainder is unknown. That table is the source of V, J and clone size, and D and trimming were worked out from the DNA. This sample gives under 200,000 clones in total; around 90% of them show up just once. In total, the top ten clones hold about 0.6% of the sample.

This clone was seen more than once but under ten times. Its antigen is currently not known. It has no much larger one-base neighbor in the sample; base qualities were not kept. V lost 8 bases and J lost 6 bases; the stretch between them is 14 bases long. CDR1 and CDR2 are read off the germline V gene (reference sequence) as MNHNY and SVGAGI. The CDR3 has 13 amino acids, counting the end cysteine and phenylalanine. Only the CDR3 region is kept as DNA, spanning 39 bases read in frame from base 1. Source material: peripheral blood. This receptor was taken from a man aged 55 to 69 with COVID-19, enrolled during active disease. The chain employs TRBV6-6 and TRBJ1-5, with TRBD1 tentatively as D gene (5 bases match). The CDR3 amino acid sequence is: CASGRESGQPQHF. DNA sequence: TGTGCCAGCGGCAGGGAATCCGGTCAGCCCCAGCATTTT.